The 20 T cell receptor beta chains in this list originate from one sample, sequenced in a study of PD-L1 blockade in urothelial cancer. Time point noted: peripheral blood 6 weeks after treatment start. The assay was immunoSEQ multiplex PCR, and TCRdb's table has in-frame clones only and misses some. The data show fewer than 50,000 clones, with around nine tenths seen just once and 24% held by the top ten. The sample consisted of PBMCs, taken around atezolizumab (anti-PD-L1) treatment. The receptor source for this set is a man aged 55 to 69 with urothelial cancer.

J is TRBJ2-3 and V is TRBV27, with TRBD2 matching 14 bases. The V gene's germline CDR1 is MNHEY and CDR2 SMNVEV (reference sequence). The ends lost 5 bases at V and 3 bases at J; junction bases unmatched: 4. This CDR3 spans 16 amino acids. The CDR3: CASSVRTSGRTDTQYF. The CDR3 DNA follows: TGTGCCAGCAGTGTCCGGACTAGCGGGAGGACAGATACGCAGTATTTT.

This rearrangement joins TRBV6-5 to TRBJ1-1; D unclear. V lost 7 bases and J lost 11, with 20 bases in between. CDR3 length: 13 residues. Germline CDR1 and CDR2: MNHEY and SVGAGI. The CDR3 DNA reads TGTGCCAGCACCCAAATTATTACCCAACGGGCTTTCTTT. Translation gives CASTQIITQRAFF.

The genes are TRBV19 and TRBJ1-4; no clear D gene. V was pared by 5 bases and J by 6 bases, with 13 bases between. CDR3 size: 14 residues. Germline CDR1 and CDR2: LNHDA and SQIVND (reference sequence). The CDR3 nucleotides are TGTGCCAGTAGTCCTCTACTCAAGTATGAAAAACTGTTTTTT. Its translation is CASSPLLKYEKLFF. Full variable domain (missing parts from reference TRBV19 and TRBJ1-4): DGGITQSPKYLFRKEGQNVTLSCEQNLNHDAMYWYRQDPGQGLRLIYYSQIVNDFQKGDIAEGYSVSREKKESFPLTVTSAQKNPTAFYLCASSPLLKYEKLFFGSGTQLSVL.

This clone was recorded a few times. The chain joins TRBV10-3 to TRBJ1-2; TRBD1 agrees at 10 bases. Trimming cost V 5 bases and J 12 bases; bases outside gene matches: 12. Germline CDR1 ENHRY, CDR2 SYGVKD. CDR3 length: 14 residues. DNA for the CDR3: TGTGCCATCAGTCAGACAGGGGGCGGGAATCTCCACACCTTC. Translating it yields CAISQTGGGNLHTF.

The V gene is TRBV5-1, the J gene TRBJ2-1; TRBD1 matches at 9 bases. Trimming took 2 bases from V and 4 from J; bases not matched to a gene: 1. Germline V gene data show CDR1 as SGHRS and CDR2 as YFSETQ. This CDR3 has 14 residues. The CDR3 sequence: CASSFGTGYNEQFF. CDR3 coding DNA: TGCGCCAGCAGCTTCGGGACAGGGTACAATGAGCAGTTCTTC.

In its sample, this clone was seen once. J is TRBJ2-7 and V is TRBV18, with 8 bases matching TRBD2. The CDR3 runs 16 residues. Germline trimming cut 0 bases from V and 4 bases from J; bases unmatched to any gene: 8. CDR1 and CDR2 from the germline V gene are KGHSH and LQKENI. This CDR3 reads CASSPPPATSAYEQYF. As DNA, the CDR3 is TGTGCCAGCTCACCACCCCCCGCGACTAGCGCGTACGAGCAGTACTTC.

J is TRBJ1-4 and V is TRBV2; 8 bases align to TRBD1. V lost 8 bases, J lost 3 bases, and 8 bases stayed unmatched. The CDR3 covers 15 residues. The germline CDR1 and CDR2 sequences are SNHLY and FYNNEI. The CDR3 is CASQLLTGANEKLFF. The CDR3 coding sequence is TGTGCCAGCCAGCTTTTGACAGGGGCTAATGAAAAACTGTTTTTT.

This chain uses TRBV19 with TRBJ2-3, with 7 positions matching TRBD2. Trimming at V came to 6 bases and at J to 1 base, leaving 10 bases not matched to a gene. Germline CDR1 reads LNHDA; CDR2 reads SQIVND (reference sequence). This CDR3 comprises 16 residues. The DNA for the CDR3 is TGTGCCAGTAGGAATGTCGGCGGGAGAGGCACAGATACGCAGTATTTT. Translated, it gives CASRNVGGRGTDTQYF.

This chain links TRBV13 with TRBJ1-6; tentative D call: TRBD1 (5 bases). Germline V CDR1 and CDR2: PRHDT, FYEKMQ (reference sequence). V gave up 5 bases and J gave up 14 bases, with 13 bases separating them. This CDR3 has 12 amino acids. CDR3 sequence (DNA): TGTGCCAGCAGCAGGGGCGTTGGATCCCTCCACTTT. Translated: CASSRGVGSLHF. The whole variable domain, filled in from reference TRBV13 and TRBJ1-6, reads AAGVIQSPRHLIKEKRETATLKCYPIPRHDTVYWYQQGPGQDPQFLISFYEKMQSDKGSIPDRFSAQQFSDYHSELNMSSLELGDSALYFCASSRGVGSLHFGNGTRLTVT.

This chain connects TRBV5-1 to TRBJ1-1; D is uncertain. The CDR3 length is 19 residues. Germline V CDR1 and CDR2: SGHRS, YFSETQ. The ends were cut back, 0 bases at V and 5 bases at J, with 26 bases in the middle. This chain's CDR3 is CASSLADGGSLIELTEAFF. The CDR3 DNA reads TGCGCCAGCAGCTTGGCGGACGGAGGCAGCCTAATCGAACTGACTGAAGCTTTCTTT. Variable domain in full (rest from reference TRBV5-1 and TRBJ1-1): KAGVTQTPRYLIKTRGQQVTLSCSPISGHRSVSWYQQTPGQGLQFLFEYFSETQRNKGNFPGRFSGRQFSNSRSEMNVSTLELGDSALYLCASSLADGGSLIELTEAFFGQGTRLTVV.

As DNA, the CDR3 is TGTGCCAGCAGAAACAGGGCGGTGGAGACCCAGTACTTC. Amino acids: CASRNRAVETQYF. The V call is TRBV27, the J call TRBJ2-5, with a weak D call TRBD1 (6 bases). The CDR3 extends over 13 amino acids. Germline V gene data show CDR1 as MNHEY and CDR2 as SMNVEV (reference sequence). The V end was cut by 6 bases, the J end by 5 bases, with 13 bases between.

The chain uses TRBV19 and TRBJ2-5, with D perhaps TRBD2 (6 bases). V was pared by 5 bases and J by 0 bases, with 13 bases between. The CDR3 length is 15 residues. Germline V gene data show CDR1 as LNHDA and CDR2 as SQIVND (reference sequence). The CDR3 protein is CASSSSGLHQETQYF. The CDR3 nucleotides are TGTGCCAGTAGTTCAAGCGGGCTACACCAAGAGACCCAGTACTTC.

The chain recombines TRBV4-1 with TRBJ1-4; TRBD1 matches 7 bases. The V segment lost 3 bases and the J segment 5 bases; nucleotides outside the gene matches: 6. Germline CDR1 MGHRA, CDR2 YSYEKL. The CDR3 totals 15 residues. The CDR3 DNA reads as TGCGCCAGCAGCCACGTCCGGACAGGAAATGAAAAACTGTTTTTT. This gives the protein CASSHVRTGNEKLFF.

The chain has TRBV4-2 and TRBJ1-2; TRBD1 agrees at 7 bases. V lost 0 bases, J lost 9 bases, and 10 bases stayed unmatched. CDR1 LGHNA and CDR2 YNFKEQ come from the germline V gene. The CDR3 consists of 15 residues. The CDR3: CASSQDQETGRSYTF. The CDR3 DNA reads TGTGCCAGCAGCCAAGATCAAGAGACAGGGCGGAGCTACACCTTC.

The chain joins TRBV6-4 to TRBJ2-1; TRBD1 aligns across 7 bases. The CDR3 contains 15 residues. Looked up from germline, CDR1 is MRHNA and CDR2 is SNTAGT. J was trimmed by 9 bases and V by 3 bases; bases with no gene match: 11. The CDR3, as DNA: TGTGCCAGCAGTGAGGTCGACAGGGCTATGGGTGAGCAGTTCTTC. Translated: CASSEVDRAMGEQFF.

This chain uses TRBV7-2 with TRBJ1-6, with TRBD1 identical over 12 bases. CDR3 length: 17 residues. J lost 10 bases, V lost 5 bases, and 12 bases had no gene match. CDR1 SGHTA and CDR2 FQGNSA come from the germline V gene. CDR3 amino acids: CASSPRDRGRFGSPLHF. The CDR3 DNA reads TGTGCCAGCAGCCCCCGGGACAGGGGGCGGTTTGGGTCACCCCTCCACTTT.

The rearrangement links TRBV5-1 to TRBJ2-1; 7 positions agree with TRBD1. This CDR3 has 15 residues. From germline, CDR1 is SGHRS and CDR2 YFSETQ. The J segment lost 3 bases and the V segment lost 0 bases, leaving 3 bases of the junction unmatched. The CDR3 here is CASSLAGGGYNEQFF. Written as DNA, the CDR3 is TGCGCCAGCAGCTTGGCAGGGGGTGGCTACAATGAGCAGTTCTTC.

This chain joins TRBV4-2 and TRBJ1-2, with 7 bases identical to TRBD1. The CDR3 extends over 15 amino acids. Germline CDR1 reads LGHNA; CDR2 reads YNFKEQ. V was pared by 3 bases and J by 0 bases, with 4 bases of the junction left unmatched. The CDR3 region is CASSQGTETNYGYTF. As DNA, the CDR3 is TGTGCCAGCAGCCAGGGGACAGAGACTAACTATGGCTACACCTTC.

The rearrangement uses TRBV7-9 and TRBJ1-3; 7 nucleotides line up with TRBD1. The CDR3 is 13 amino acids. CDR1 and CDR2 (germline): SEHNR, FQNEAQ (reference sequence). The V gene end was trimmed by 5 bases and the J gene end by 7 bases; junction bases not matched to a gene: 5. This chain's CDR3 is CASSGAGGNTIYF. The CDR3 coding sequence is TGTGCCAGCAGCGGGGCAGGGGGGAACACCATATATTTT.

In this sample, this clone turned up once. CDR3 in amino acids: CASSRWGLAGPLAKNIQYF. Written as DNA, the CDR3 is TGTGCCAGCAGCCGCTGGGGACTAGCCGGGCCCCTAGCCAAAAACATTCAGTACTTC. The chain recombines TRBV7-2 with TRBJ2-4; TRBD2 aligns across 9 bases. The CDR3 contains 19 residues. CDR1 SGHTA and CDR2 FQGNSA come from the germline V gene. J lost 0 bases, V lost 5 bases, and 14 bases had no gene match. The variable domain in full, with the rest retrieved from reference TRBV7-2 and TRBJ2-4, is GAGVSQSPSNKVTEKGKDVELRCDPISGHTALYWYRQSLGQGLEFLIYFQGNSAPDKSGLPSDRFSAERTGGSVSTLTIQRTQQEDSAVYLCASSRWGLAGPLAKNIQYFGAGTRLSVL.